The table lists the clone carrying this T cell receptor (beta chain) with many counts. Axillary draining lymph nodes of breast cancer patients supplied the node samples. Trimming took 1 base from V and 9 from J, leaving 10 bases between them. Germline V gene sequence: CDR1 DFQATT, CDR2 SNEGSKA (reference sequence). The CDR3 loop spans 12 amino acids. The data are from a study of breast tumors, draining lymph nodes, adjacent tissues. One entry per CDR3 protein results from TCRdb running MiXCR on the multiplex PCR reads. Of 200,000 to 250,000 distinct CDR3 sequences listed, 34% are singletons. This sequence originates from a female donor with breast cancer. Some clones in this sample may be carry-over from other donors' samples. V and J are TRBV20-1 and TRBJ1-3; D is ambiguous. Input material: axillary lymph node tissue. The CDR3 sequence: CSARAEMSTIYF. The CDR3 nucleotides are TGCAGTGCTAGAGCTGAAATGTCCACCATATATTTT.